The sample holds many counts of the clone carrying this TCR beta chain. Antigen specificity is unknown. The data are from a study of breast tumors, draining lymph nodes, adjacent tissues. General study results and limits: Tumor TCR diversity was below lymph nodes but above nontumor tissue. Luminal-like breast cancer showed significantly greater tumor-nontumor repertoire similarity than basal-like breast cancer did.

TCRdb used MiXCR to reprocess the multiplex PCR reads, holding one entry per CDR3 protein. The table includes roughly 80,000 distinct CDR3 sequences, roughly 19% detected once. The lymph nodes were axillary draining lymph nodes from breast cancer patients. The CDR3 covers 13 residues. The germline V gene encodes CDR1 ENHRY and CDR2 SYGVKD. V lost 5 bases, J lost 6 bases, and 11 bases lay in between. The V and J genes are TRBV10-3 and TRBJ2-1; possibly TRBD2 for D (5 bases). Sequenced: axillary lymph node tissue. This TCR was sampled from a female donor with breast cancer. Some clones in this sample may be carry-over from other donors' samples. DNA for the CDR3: TGTGCCATCAGTCTAGCCGAGGGCAATGAGCAGTTCTTC. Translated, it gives CAISLAEGNEQFF.